These 18 T cell receptor beta chains came from one sample sequenced in a study of Graves' ophthalmopathy and Graves' hyperthyroidism. RNA served as the template for amplifying TCR beta CDR3 regions. Second-round multiplex PCR came after first-round RT-PCR with HTBI primers. TCRdb reprocessed the multiplex PCR reads with MiXCR, giving one entry per CDR3 protein. The profile shows around 1.1 million distinct CDR3 sequences, about two fifths of them singletons. Sequenced: peripheral blood or thyroid tissue (not recorded which). All receptors derive from an adult man with Graves' hyperthyroidism.

This clonotype was observed many times. The chain links TRBV29-1 to TRBJ2-7; D is unresolved. V was shortened by 1 base and J by 4 bases, with 8 bases between the two germline ends. The CDR3 runs to 12 residues. Germline CDR1 reads SQVTM; CDR2 reads ANQGSEA. DNA of the CDR3: TGCAGCGTTGAAGTCAGCAGGTACGAGCAGTACTTC. Its protein is CSVEVSRYEQYF.

The V gene is TRBV4-2, the J gene TRBJ1-5, with 11 positions matching TRBD1. The germline V gene has CDR1 LGHNA and CDR2 YNFKEQ. The CDR3 consists of 19 residues. The ends lost 3 bases at V and 1 base at J; junction bases unmatched: 11. The CDR3 bases are TGTGCCAGCAGCCATGTACCCGGGACAGGGGGTTGGAGCAATCAGCCCCAGCATTTT. Translating gives CASSHVPGTGGWSNQPQHF.

This clonotype has a count of ten or more. V and J are TRBV20-1 and TRBJ1-1; D perhaps matches TRBD1 (6 bases). Per the germline V gene, CDR1 is DFQATT and CDR2 is SNEGSKA (reference sequence). With 1 base removed from V and 8 bases from J, the gap between germline ends came to 17 bases. This CDR3 is built from 14 residues. The chain's CDR3 is CSARGTALPAEAFF. The CDR3 coding sequence is TGCAGTGCTAGAGGGACAGCTCTCCCTGCCGAAGCTTTCTTT.

This clonotype was counted between two and nine times. J is TRBJ1-1 and V is TRBV10-3, with a weak D call TRBD1 (6 bases). CDR1 is ENHRY and CDR2 is SYGVKD in the germline V gene. Deletions cut 4 bases from V and 1 base from J, with 10 bases between. The CDR3 loop spans 14 amino acids. CDR3 loop: CAISGGGSNTEAFF. For the CDR3, the DNA is TGTGCCATCAGTGGGGGGGGCTCGAACACTGAAGCTTTCTTT.

The gene calls are TRBV2 and TRBJ1-5; 7 nucleotides agree with TRBD1. Per the germline V gene, CDR1 is SNHLY and CDR2 is FYNNEI. The CDR3 has 13 amino acids. V shed 6 bases and J 9 bases; nucleotides not matched to a gene: 8. This CDR3 reads CASSKGAVPPQHF. DNA of the CDR3: TGTGCCAGCAGCAAGGGGGCCGTTCCGCCCCAGCATTTT.

This clonotype has a single count. The chain uses TRBV9 and TRBJ1-2, with a possible D match to TRBD1 (6 bases). CDR3 length: 15 amino acids. Per the germline V gene, CDR1 is SGDLS and CDR2 is YYNGEE. Trimming removed 4 bases from V and 6 bases from J, with 19 bases in between. The CDR3 region is CASSPEGVSVHGYTF. In DNA form, the CDR3 reads TGTGCCAGCAGCCCGGAGGGGGTTTCGGTCCATGGCTACACCTTC.

Regarding this clonotype: The conserved phenylalanine or tryptophan normally closing the CDR3 is absent here, so this likely arose from a read error. The V call is TRBV2, the J call TRBJ2-5; no firm D call. The length of the CDR3 is 11 residues. V was trimmed by 9 bases and J by 5 bases, leaving 10 bases between them. The germline V gene has CDR1 SNHLY and CDR2 FYNNEI. The CDR3 protein is CASRRVETQYI. The CDR3 DNA follows: TGTGCCAGTAGGAGAGTGGAGACCCAGTACATC.

Of note for this clonotype: Given a much more abundant clone one base away, this may be a read error. The chain carries TRBV20-1 and TRBJ1-2; D is uncertain. Germline CDR1 DFQATT, CDR2 SNEGSKA (reference sequence). The CDR3 totals 13 residues. CDR3 coding DNA: TGCAGTGCTGGAGATCCGGGTAGCTATGGCTACACCTTC. Translating it yields CSAGDPGSYGYTF.

This clonotype turned up a few times. CDR3 sequence: CASSRASNTEAFF. The CDR3 DNA sequence: TGTGCCAGCAGTCGGGCGTCGAACACTGAAGCTTTCTTT. The V gene is TRBV2, the J gene TRBJ1-1; D not certain. The CDR3 loop spans 13 amino acids. Germline values: CDR1 SNHLY, CDR2 FYNNEI. Deletions cut 5 bases from V and 1 base from J, with 8 bases between.

The genes are TRBV7-2 and TRBJ1-3, with 11 bases that match TRBD1. V shed 5 bases, J shed 5 bases, and the junction held 5 bases outside the gene matches. This CDR3 contains 15 residues. CDR1 is SGHTA, CDR2 FQGNSA, per germline. CDR3 in DNA: TGTGCCAGCAGCGCGGGACAGGGGGGGCGAAACACCATATATTTT. Translation gives CASSAGQGGRNTIYF.

J is TRBJ1-5 and V is TRBV2, with 9 bases identical to TRBD1. The ends lost 10 bases at V and 7 bases at J; junction bases unmatched: 5. The length of the CDR3 is 12 residues. Germline-derived CDR1 and CDR2 are SNHLY and FYNNEI. The CDR3 DNA reads as TGTGCCACCACAGGGGGCCCCCAGCCCCAGCATTTT. This encodes CATTGGPQPQHF.

This clonotype was recorded a few times. The CDR3 is CASSSNPGANVLTF. The CDR3 coding sequence is TGTGCCAGCAGTTCGAATCCTGGGGCCAACGTCCTGACTTTC. This chain uses TRBV27 with TRBJ2-6; no firm D call. Germline V lookup: CDR1 MNHEY, CDR2 SMNVEV (reference sequence). This CDR3 comprises 14 residues. V was clipped by 4 bases and J by 2 bases, with 6 bases between them.

This clonotype has at least ten counts. V usage is TRBV15 and J usage is TRBJ1-3; D not certain. V was clipped by 1 base and J by 2 bases, with 3 bases between them. The germline gives CDR1 LNHNV, CDR2 YYDKDF (reference sequence). The length of the CDR3 is 13 residues. The CDR3 sequence is CATSRGAGNTIYF. The CDR3 bases are TGTGCCACCAGCAGAGGGGCTGGAAACACCATATATTTT.

This clonotype was detected a few times. This chain uses TRBV19 with TRBJ1-5; no clear D. The ends were cut back, 5 bases at V and 0 bases at J, with 8 bases in the middle. Germline CDR1 and CDR2: LNHDA and SQIVND (reference sequence). The CDR3 has 14 amino acids. The CDR3 sequence is CASSRWDSNQPQHF. The CDR3 coding sequence is TGTGCCAGTAGTCGGTGGGATAGCAATCAGCCCCAGCATTTT.

V gene TRBV7-9 combines with J gene TRBJ1-5, with 8 nucleotides matching TRBD1. From germline, CDR1 is SEHNR and CDR2 FQNEAQ (reference sequence). This CDR3 comprises 15 residues. With V trimmed by 5 bases and J by 1 base, 4 bases remained unmatched. CDR3 loop: CASSPQGASNQPQHF. CDR3 DNA sequence: TGTGCCAGCAGCCCTCAGGGGGCGAGCAATCAGCCCCAGCATTTT.

The chain has TRBV6-1 and TRBJ2-7; no firm D call. Germline V gives CDR1 MNHNS, CDR2 SASEGT. The V and J ends lost 1 base and 6 bases respectively, with 7 bases between them. This CDR3 contains 12 residues. In nucleotides, the CDR3 is TGTGCCAGCAGTGAAGTGCCCCTCGAGCAGTACTTC. Residues: CASSEVPLEQYF.

This clonotype was observed many times. V gene TRBV20-1 combines with J gene TRBJ2-7; 11 bases line up with TRBD2. CDR1 and CDR2 (germline): DFQATT, SNEGSKA (reference sequence). V gave up 4 bases and J gave up 6 bases; unmatched junction bases: 11. The CDR3 extends over 15 amino acids. Here the CDR3 DNA reads TGCAGTGCTACTAACGTAGCGGGAGGGCCCTCCGAGCAGTACTTC. It is translated as CSATNVAGGPSEQYF.

The rearrangement uses TRBV5-1 and TRBJ2-7; TRBD2 aligns across 9 bases. J was trimmed by 2 bases and V by 2 bases; bases with no gene match: 2. Germline CDR1 is SGHRS and CDR2 is YFSETQ. CDR3 size: 14 residues. CDR3 DNA: TGCGCCAGCAGCTTAATAGCGGGAGCCTACGAGCAGTACTTC. Protein sequence: CASSLIAGAYEQYF.